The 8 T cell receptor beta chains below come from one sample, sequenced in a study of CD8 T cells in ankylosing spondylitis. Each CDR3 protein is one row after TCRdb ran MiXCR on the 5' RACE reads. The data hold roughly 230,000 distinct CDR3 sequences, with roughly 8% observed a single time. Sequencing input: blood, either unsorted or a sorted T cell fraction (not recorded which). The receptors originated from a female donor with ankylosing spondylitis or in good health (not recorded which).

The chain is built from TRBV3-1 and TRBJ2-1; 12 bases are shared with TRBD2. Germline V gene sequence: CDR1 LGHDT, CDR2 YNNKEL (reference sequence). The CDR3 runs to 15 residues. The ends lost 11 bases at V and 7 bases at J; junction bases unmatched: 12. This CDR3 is CACTPTSGRKNEQFF. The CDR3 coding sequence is TGTGCCTGCACCCCGACTAGCGGGAGAAAGAATGAGCAGTTCTTC.

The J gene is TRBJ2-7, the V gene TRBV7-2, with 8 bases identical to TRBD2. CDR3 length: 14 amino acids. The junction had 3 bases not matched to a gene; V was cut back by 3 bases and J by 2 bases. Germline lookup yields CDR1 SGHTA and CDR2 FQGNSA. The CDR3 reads CASSFERGPYEQYF. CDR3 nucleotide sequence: TGTGCCAGCAGCTTTGAGCGGGGGCCCTACGAGCAGTACTTC.

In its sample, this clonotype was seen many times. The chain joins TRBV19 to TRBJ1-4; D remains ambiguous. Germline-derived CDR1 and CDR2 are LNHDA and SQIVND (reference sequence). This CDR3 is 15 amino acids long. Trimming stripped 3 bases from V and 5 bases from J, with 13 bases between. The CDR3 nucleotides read TGTGCCAGTAGTATGTGGATGAAACTCAATGAAAAACTGTTTTTT. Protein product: CASSMWMKLNEKLFF.

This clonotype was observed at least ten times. Here the CDR3 reads CASRPLLAGVETQYF. CDR3 coding DNA: TGCGCCAGCAGACCTCTACTAGCGGGAGTAGAGACCCAGTACTTC. V usage is TRBV4-1 and J usage is TRBJ2-5; 11 bases match TRBD2. After removal of 6 bases from V and 4 bases from J, the junction contained 7 bases not matched to a gene. The V gene's germline CDR1 is MGHRA and CDR2 YSYEKL. The CDR3 spans 15 residues.

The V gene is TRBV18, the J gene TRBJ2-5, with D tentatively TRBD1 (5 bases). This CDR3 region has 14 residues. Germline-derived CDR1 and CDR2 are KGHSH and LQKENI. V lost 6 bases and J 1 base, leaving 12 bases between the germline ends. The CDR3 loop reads CASSLRQSQETQYF. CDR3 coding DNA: TGTGCCAGCTCTCTTCGACAGTCCCAAGAGACCCAGTACTTC.

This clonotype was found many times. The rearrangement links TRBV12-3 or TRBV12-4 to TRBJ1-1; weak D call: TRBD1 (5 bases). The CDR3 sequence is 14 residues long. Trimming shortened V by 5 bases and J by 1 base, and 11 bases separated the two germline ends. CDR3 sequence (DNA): TGTGCCAGCAGTCGCCTGGGGGGGAACACTGAAGCTTTCTTT. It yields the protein CASSRLGGNTEAFF.

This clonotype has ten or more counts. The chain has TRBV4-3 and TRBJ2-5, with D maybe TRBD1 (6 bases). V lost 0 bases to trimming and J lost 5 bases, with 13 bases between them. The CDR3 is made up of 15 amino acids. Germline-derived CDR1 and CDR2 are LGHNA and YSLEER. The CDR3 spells CASSQDSRGWETQYF. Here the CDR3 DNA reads TGCGCCAGCAGCCAAGATAGCAGGGGTTGGGAGACCCAGTACTTC.

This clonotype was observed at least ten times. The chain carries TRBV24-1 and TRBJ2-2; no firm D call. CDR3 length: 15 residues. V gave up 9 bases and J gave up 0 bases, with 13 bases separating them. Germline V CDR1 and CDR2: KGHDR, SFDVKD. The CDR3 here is CATSGEKPNTGELFF. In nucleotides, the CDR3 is TGTGCCACCTCAGGAGAAAAACCGAACACCGGGGAGCTGTTTTTT.